This T cell receptor beta chain is drawn from a study of blood T cell repertoires in COVID-19. V lost 4 bases and J lost 5; bases outside the gene matches: 5. Looked up from germline, CDR1 is SGHNT and CDR2 is YYREEE (reference sequence). The CDR3 runs to 14 residues. Here immunoSEQ multiplex PCR was the method, and the copy in TCRdb shows in-frame clones only, minus some. The data hold about 160,000 clones, with approximately 87% observed a single time. The TCR originated in a woman aged 45-65 years who had recovered from COVID-19. Sequenced: PBMCs or T cells enriched from blood (not recorded which). The gene calls are TRBV5-4 and TRBJ1-4, with 7 bases fitting TRBD1. This chain's CDR3 is CASSTGQQNEKLFF. CDR3 nucleotide sequence: TGTGCCAGCAGCACGGGACAGCAGAATGAAAAACTGTTTTTT.